This TCR beta chain was obtained from a study of T cell responses to AZD1222 COVID-19 vaccine. Study outcomes and limitations: CD4 TCRs linked to vaccination spanned spike, dominating at 160-218 and 743-854.

Germline V CDR1 and CDR2: LNHDA, SQIVND (reference sequence). Between the trimmed V and J ends, which lost 8 bases and 0 bases, there was a span of 14 bases. The CDR3 is 15 amino acids. Worth noting for this clone: Its antigen is undetermined.

Libraries were prepared by immunoSEQ multiplex PCR; TCRdb keeps only in-frame clonotypes and omits some of them. The sample has around 130,000 clones, 91% seen once. The clonotype was recovered from an adult who received the AZD1222 COVID-19 vaccine. J is TRBJ1-3 and V is TRBV19; TRBD1 is a possible D gene (5 bases). The input for sequencing was peripheral blood, taken 28 days after the second AZD1222 dose. In nucleotides, the CDR3 is TGTGCCAGTGGCTGGGGCTATAGCTCTGGAAACACCATATATTTT. Amino acids: CASGWGYSSGNTIYF.